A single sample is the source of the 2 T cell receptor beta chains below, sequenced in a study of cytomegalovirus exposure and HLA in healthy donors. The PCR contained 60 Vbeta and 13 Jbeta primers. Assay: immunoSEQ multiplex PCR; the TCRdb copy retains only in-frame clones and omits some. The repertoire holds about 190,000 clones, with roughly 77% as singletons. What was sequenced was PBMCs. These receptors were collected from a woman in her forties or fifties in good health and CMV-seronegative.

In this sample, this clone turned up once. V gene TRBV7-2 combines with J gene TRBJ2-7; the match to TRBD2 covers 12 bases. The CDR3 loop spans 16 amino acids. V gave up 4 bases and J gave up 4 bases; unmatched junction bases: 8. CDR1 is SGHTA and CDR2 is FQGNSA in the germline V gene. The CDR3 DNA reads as TGTGCCAGCAGCTCCGCAATTCTAGCGGGAGGGTACGAGCAGTACTTC. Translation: CASSSAILAGGYEQYF.

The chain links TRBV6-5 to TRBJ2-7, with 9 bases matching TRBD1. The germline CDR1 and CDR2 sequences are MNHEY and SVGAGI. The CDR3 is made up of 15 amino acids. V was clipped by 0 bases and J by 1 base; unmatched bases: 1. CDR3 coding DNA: TGTGCCAGCAGTTACTCCGGGACAGGGTCCTACGAGCAGTACTTC. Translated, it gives CASSYSGTGSYEQYF.